Below are 5 T cell receptor beta chains sequenced from a single sample in a study of blood T cell repertoires in COVID-19. Some clones are missing from TCRdb's copy, which holds only in-frame ones; the method was immunoSEQ multiplex PCR. The sample has roughly 120,000 clones, about 90% seen once; the top ten hold roughly 1%. Sequenced sample: peripheral blood. These receptors came from a woman between 45 and 60 years old with active or convalescent COVID-19.

This chain joins TRBV18 and TRBJ1-1, with TRBD1 matching 7 bases. Germline V gene lookup returns CDR1 KGHSH and CDR2 LQKENI. V was clipped by 3 bases and J by 1 base; unmatched bases: 11. The CDR3 spans 17 residues. In DNA, the CDR3 is TGTGCCAGCTCACCGGGTATGGGACAGAGGGAGAACACTGAAGCTTTCTTT. It yields the protein CASSPGMGQRENTEAFF.

The chain is built from TRBV4-2 and TRBJ2-7; 8 bases fit TRBD2. The V and J ends lost 4 bases and 4 bases, in that order; junction bases with no gene match: 9. CDR1 is LGHNA, CDR2 YNFKEQ, per germline. The CDR3 consists of 15 residues. The CDR3 coding sequence is TGTGCCAGCAGCCTGGGGGGTAGCGGGAAGTACGAGCAGTACTTC. This translates into CASSLGGSGKYEQYF.

The V and J genes are TRBV28 and TRBJ2-7, with unresolved D. CDR1 MDHEN and CDR2 SYDVKM come from the germline V gene. The CDR3 is made up of 12 amino acids. V lost 6 bases, J lost 6 bases, and 12 bases lay in between. The CDR3 loop is CASSYHPLEQYF. CDR3 in DNA: TGTGCCAGCAGCTACCATCCTCTCGAGCAGTACTTC.

V usage is TRBV24-1 and J usage is TRBJ2-1; maybe TRBD2 (6 bases). The CDR3 length is 14 residues. V was trimmed by 7 bases and J by 7 bases, leaving 16 bases between them. CDR1 is KGHDR, CDR2 SFDVKD, per germline. The DNA of the CDR3 is TGTGCCACCAGGGGGACTGCCGGTGTGAATGAGCAGTTCTTC. Translation: CATRGTAGVNEQFF.

The chain uses TRBV18 and TRBJ2-1; 7 nucleotides agree with TRBD1. Germline CDR1 is KGHSH and CDR2 is LQKENI. The CDR3 has 13 residues. Trimming cost V 2 bases and J 7 bases; bases outside gene matches: 2. The CDR3 nucleotides are TGTGCCAGCTCACCAGTACAGGGGAATGAGCAGTTCTTC. Translation gives CASSPVQGNEQFF.